This T cell receptor beta chain was sequenced during a study of blood T cell repertoires in COVID-19. Turning to the study itself: From the United States, Italy and Spain came samples of acute and convalescent COVID-19.

Enrollees, about 18 to 89 years old, lived in about two dozen US areas. Recovered status in Cohort 3 required two negative PCRs, clearance, or symptom resolution. The CDR3 has 16 residues. The V and J ends lost 3 bases and 8 bases respectively, with 20 bases between them. Germline CDR1 is KGHSH and CDR2 is LQKENI. TCRdb's table, derived via immunoSEQ multiplex PCR, lists solely in-frame clones and lacks some. Of a few hundred thousand clones in the sample, over 75% are singletons; the top ten hold about 5%. The chain couples TRBV18 to TRBJ2-1; the D gene is possibly TRBD1 (6 bases). The TCR sequence derives from a man aged 25-40 years who had recovered from COVID-19. The specimen sequenced was PBMCs or T cells enriched from blood (not recorded which). The CDR3 DNA reads as TGTGCCAGCTCACCCATAGACAGGAGCCATAAGGATGAGCAGTTCTTC. It yields the protein CASSPIDRSHKDEQFF. The complete variable domain, with remaining parts taken from reference TRBV18 and TRBJ2-1, reads NAGVMQNPRHLVRRRGQEARLRCSPMKGHSHVYWYRQLPEEGLKFMVYLQKENIIDESGMPKERFSAEFPKEGPSILRIQQVVRGDSAAYFCASSPIDRSHKDEQFFGPGTRLTVL.